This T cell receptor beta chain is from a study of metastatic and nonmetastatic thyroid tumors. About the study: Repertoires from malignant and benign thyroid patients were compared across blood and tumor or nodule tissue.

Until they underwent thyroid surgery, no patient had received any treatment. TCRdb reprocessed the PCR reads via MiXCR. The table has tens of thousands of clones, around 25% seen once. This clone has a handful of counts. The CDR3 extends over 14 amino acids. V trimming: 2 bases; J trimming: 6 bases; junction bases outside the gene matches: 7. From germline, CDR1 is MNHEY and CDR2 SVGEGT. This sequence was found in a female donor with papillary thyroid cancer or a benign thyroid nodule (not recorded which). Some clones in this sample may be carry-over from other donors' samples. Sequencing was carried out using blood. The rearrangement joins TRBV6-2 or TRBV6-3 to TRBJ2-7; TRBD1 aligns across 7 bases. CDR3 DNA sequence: TGTGCCAGCAGTTACCACTCAGAGGGGGCCGAGCAGTACTTC. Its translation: CASSYHSEGAEQYF.